Below are 11 T cell receptor beta chains sequenced from a single sample in a study of blood T cell repertoires in COVID-19. Sequenced by immunoSEQ multiplex PCR; TCRdb stores in-frame clones only, minus some. The table records under 200,000 clones, 84% of them present only once. The sequencing sample was made of peripheral blood. These receptor sequences come from a man between 18 and 29 years old with active or convalescent COVID-19.

The chain carries TRBV27 and TRBJ1-4; TRBD1 agrees at 10 bases. Germline trimming cut 3 bases from V and 7 bases from J; bases unmatched to any gene: 5. Germline CDR1 and CDR2: MNHEY and SMNVEV (reference sequence). CDR3 length equals 15 residues. CDR3 amino acids: CASSLRQGASEKLFF. CDR3 sequence (DNA): TGTGCCAGCAGTTTGAGACAGGGGGCATCTGAAAAACTGTTTTTT.

The V and J genes are TRBV6-2 or TRBV6-3 and TRBJ2-3; TRBD1 aligns across 12 bases. The CDR3 contains 15 residues. The germline V gene has CDR1 MNHEY and CDR2 SVGEGT. J lost 4 bases, V lost 5 bases, and 4 bases had no gene match. DNA of the CDR3: TGTGCCAGCAGTCACCGGGACAGGGGGCCAGATACGCAGTATTTT. It is translated as CASSHRDRGPDTQYF.

The chain is built from TRBV19 and TRBJ2-7; the match to TRBD2 covers 8 bases. Trimming cost V 4 bases and J 1 base; bases outside gene matches: 6. This CDR3 is built from 15 residues. Germline V gene lookup returns CDR1 LNHDA and CDR2 SQIVND (reference sequence). CDR3 bases: TGTGCCAGTAGTAGGTCGGGAGGGCCTTCCTACGAGCAGTACTTC. Amino acid sequence: CASSRSGGPSYEQYF.

Many counts were recorded for this clone. This CDR3 reads CASSQGRGARNEQFF. CDR3 in DNA: TGCGCCAGCAGCCAAGGACGGGGGGCCCGCAATGAGCAGTTCTTC. The V call is TRBV4-3, the J call TRBJ2-1, with D possibly being TRBD2 (7 bases). Trimming cost V 1 base and J 6 bases, with 13 bases left between them. The length of the CDR3 is 15 residues. Germline V gene data show CDR1 as LGHNA and CDR2 as YSLEER.

The V and J genes are TRBV4-2 and TRBJ2-7; TRBD2 matches at 7 bases. The CDR3 extends over 15 amino acids. V was pared by 0 bases and J by 0 bases, with 2 bases of the junction left unmatched. Germline CDR1 LGHNA, CDR2 YNFKEQ. CDR3 bases: TGTGCCAGCAGCCAAGATCGCGGGAGCTCCTACGAGCAGTACTTC. Encoded protein: CASSQDRGSSYEQYF.

The chain recombines TRBV5-5 with TRBJ2-1, with D uncertain. V lost 1 base and J 0 bases, leaving 8 bases between the germline ends. The CDR3 consists of 15 residues. Germline V CDR1 and CDR2: SGHKS, YYEKEE (reference sequence). CDR3 residues: CASSLLLSSYNEQFF. The CDR3 nucleotides read TGTGCCAGCAGCTTGCTCCTGAGCTCCTACAATGAGCAGTTCTTC.

The chain uses TRBV28 and TRBJ2-2, with a weak D call TRBD2 (6 bases). The CDR3 contains 13 residues. Between the trimmed V and J ends, which lost 8 bases and 3 bases, there was a span of 10 bases. Germline V gene sequence: CDR1 MDHEN, CDR2 SYDVKM. The CDR3 spells CASWRGDTGELFF. DNA of the CDR3: TGTGCCAGCTGGCGGGGAGACACCGGGGAGCTGTTTTTT.

The rearrangement joins TRBV19 to TRBJ2-7; D is undetermined. The CDR3 loop spans 15 amino acids. V lost 3 bases, J lost 0 bases, and 12 bases lay in between. Germline loops: CDR1 LNHDA, CDR2 SQIVND (reference sequence). CDR3 nucleotides: TGTGCCAGTAGTATCGACCTACGGAGCTCCTACGAGCAGTACTTC. It codes for CASSIDLRSSYEQYF.

The genes are TRBV7-2 and TRBJ1-2; D remains ambiguous. CDR1 is SGHTA and CDR2 is FQGNSA in the germline V gene. With 5 bases removed from V and 0 bases from J, the gap between germline ends came to 13 bases. CDR3 length equals 15 residues. The CDR3 protein is CASSNPGSANYGYTF. The CDR3 nucleotides are TGTGCCAGCAGCAATCCGGGATCAGCTAACTATGGCTACACCTTC. The complete variable domain, with remaining parts taken from reference TRBV7-2 and TRBJ1-2, reads GAGVSQSPSNKVTEKGKDVELRCDPISGHTALYWYRQSLGQGLEFLIYFQGNSAPDKSGLPSDRFSAERTGGSVSTLTIQRTQQEDSAVYLCASSNPGSANYGYTFGSGTRLTVV.

This chain connects TRBV20-1 to TRBJ2-7; D is unclear. V lost 3 bases, J lost 1 base, and 10 bases lay in between. The CDR3 runs to 13 residues. Germline V lookup: CDR1 DFQATT, CDR2 SNEGSKA (reference sequence). The CDR3 DNA reads TGCAGTGCTAGTAGTGGCGGATCCTACGAGCAGTACTTC. Its translation: CSASSGGSYEQYF.

The CDR3 protein is CASSIPGSGANVLTF. The DNA of the CDR3 is TGTGCCAGTAGTATCCCCGGCTCTGGGGCCAACGTCCTGACTTTC. The rearrangement links TRBV19 to TRBJ2-6, with D hard to call. The CDR3 has 15 amino acids. CDR1 is LNHDA, CDR2 SQIVND, per germline (reference sequence). Between the trimmed V and J ends, which lost 3 bases and 0 bases, there was a span of 6 bases.